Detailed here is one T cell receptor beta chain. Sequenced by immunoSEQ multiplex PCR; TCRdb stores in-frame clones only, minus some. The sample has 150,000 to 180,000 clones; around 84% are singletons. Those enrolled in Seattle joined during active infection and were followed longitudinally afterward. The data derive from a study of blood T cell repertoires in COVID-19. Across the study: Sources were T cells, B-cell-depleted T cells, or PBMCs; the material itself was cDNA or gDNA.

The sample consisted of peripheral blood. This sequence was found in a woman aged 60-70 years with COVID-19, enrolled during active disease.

CDR3 sequence (DNA): TGTGCCAGCAGCCAACCCAGGGCCTATGGCTACACCTTC. The encoded protein is CASSQPRAYGYTF. The chain couples TRBV3-1 (or the pseudogene TRBV3-2) to TRBJ1-2, with D possibly TRBD1 on 5 matching bases. Deletions cut 2 bases from V and 4 bases from J, with 8 bases between. The CDR3 is 13 residues long. Germline CDR1 LGHDT, CDR2 YNNKEL (reference sequence).